The 30 T cell receptor beta chains reported below all come from one sample, sequenced in a study of shared clonotypes between healthy human individuals. Profiled with immunoSEQ multiplex PCR; TCRdb holds only in-frame clones, not every one. Among about 2.4 million clones listed, roughly 93% were seen once. Specimen: naive CD4+ T cells from PBMCs. Subset in this sample: CD45RA+ positively selected. These receptor sequences come from a young man in good health. Some clones in this sample may be carry-over from other donors' samples.

This chain joins TRBV7-3 and TRBJ2-1; D may be TRBD1 (6 bases). CDR1 is SGHTA, CDR2 FQGTGA, per germline. The V and J ends lost 5 bases and 2 bases respectively, with 25 bases between them. The CDR3 has 19 amino acids. The CDR3 bases are TGTGCCAGCAGCCCGATATGTCCTAAAGGGGGAGAGGCCTACAATGAGCAGTTCTTC. Translated, it gives CASSPICPKGGEAYNEQFF. The entire variable domain, with the rest obtained from reference TRBV7-3 and TRBJ2-1, is as follows: GAGVSQTPSNKVTEKGKYVELRCDPISGHTALYWYRQSLGQGPEFLIYFQGTGAADDSGLPNDRFFAVRPEGSVSTLKIQRTERGDSAVYLCASSPICPKGGEAYNEQFFGPGTRLTVL.

The genes are TRBV15 and TRBJ2-1; D is unclear. V shed 4 bases and J shed 4 bases, with 5 bases lying between them. The CDR3 covers 12 residues. In germline, CDR1 is LNHNV, CDR2 YYDKDF (reference sequence). DNA for the CDR3: TGTGCCACCAGCACTCTATACAATGAGCAGTTCTTC. Translated: CATSTLYNEQFF.

The rearrangement uses TRBV30 and TRBJ2-3; D remains ambiguous. The V gene's germline CDR1 is GTSNPN and CDR2 SVGIG (reference sequence). The length of the CDR3 is 13 residues. Trimming took 2 bases from V and 11 from J, leaving 17 bases between them. CDR3 nucleotide sequence: TGTGCCTGGAGTTACTCACCGAGGTCAATGCAGTATTTT. This sequence encodes CAWSYSPRSMQYF.

The chain joins TRBV5-6 to TRBJ1-2; tentative D call: TRBD1 (6 bases). Germline loops: CDR1 SGHDT, CDR2 YYEEEE. V dropped 2 bases and J dropped 1 base, with 15 bases sitting between them. The CDR3 runs 16 residues. CDR3 sequence reads: CASSFGWDNLNYGYTF. Written as DNA, the CDR3 is TGTGCCAGCAGCTTTGGTTGGGACAACCTTAACTATGGCTACACCTTC.

Remarks on this clone: This same CDR3 is encoded by further DNA sequences in the sample. V is TRBV9 and J is TRBJ1-2; D unclear. Looked up from germline, CDR1 is SGDLS and CDR2 is YYNGEE. Trimming removed 0 bases from V and 1 base from J, with 7 bases in between. This CDR3 region has 14 residues. The CDR3 sequence is CASSVGGFNYGYTF. The CDR3 nucleotides are TGTGCCAGCAGCGTAGGCGGTTTTAACTATGGCTACACCTTC.

J is TRBJ1-4 and V is TRBV5-4; TRBD1 matches at 7 bases. The CDR3 has 15 residues. J gave up 6 bases and V 4 bases, and 9 bases lay outside the gene matches. Germline V CDR1 and CDR2: SGHNT, YYREEE (reference sequence). The CDR3 region has the DNA TGTGCCAGCAGCAGGGGAGGGGGCGAGGATGAAAAACTGTTTTTT. Amino acid sequence: CASSRGGGEDEKLFF.

The J gene is TRBJ1-1, the V gene TRBV5-1; D unresolved. Between the trimmed V and J ends, which lost 4 bases and 6 bases, there was a span of 13 bases. The germline gives CDR1 SGHRS, CDR2 YFSETQ. This CDR3 region has 13 residues. CDR3 loop: CASSPRPGPEAFF. For the CDR3, the DNA is TGCGCCAGCAGCCCCCGACCCGGGCCTGAAGCTTTCTTT. The full variable domain, with the rest looked up from reference TRBV5-1 and TRBJ1-1, is KAGVTQTPRYLIKTRGQQVTLSCSPISGHRSVSWYQQTPGQGLQFLFEYFSETQRNKGNFPGRFSGRQFSNSRSEMNVSTLELGDSALYLCASSPRPGPEAFFGQGTRLTVV.

The chain has TRBV27 and TRBJ2-5; 8 bases line up with TRBD2. The J call may not be correct, given that the DNA end is closer to TRBJ2-7. CDR1 MNHEY and CDR2 SMNVEV come from the germline V gene (reference sequence). The CDR3 spans 15 residues. The CDR3 region is CASSFTSGSSYEQYF. CDR3 coding DNA: TGTGCCAGCAGTTTTACCAGCGGGAGTTCCTACGAGCAGTACTTC.

The gene calls are TRBV7-6 and TRBJ2-3, with TRBD1 as a possible D gene (5 bases). Trimming cost V 4 bases and J 8 bases, with 13 bases left between them. CDR1 and CDR2 (germline): SGHVS, FNYEAQ. The CDR3 covers 13 residues. The CDR3 DNA is TGTGCCAGCAGCTCGACAGTTGACGGTACGCAGTATTTT. Its protein product is CASSSTVDGTQYF.

The V call is TRBV18, the J call TRBJ2-1; 7 bases are shared with TRBD2. The J segment lost 8 bases and the V segment lost 3 bases, leaving 7 bases of the junction unmatched. Germline CDR1 reads KGHSH; CDR2 reads LQKENI. The CDR3 covers 14 residues. For the CDR3, the DNA is TGTGCCAGCTCACCGGGCGGGAGCAGCGATGAGCAGTTCTTC. Protein: CASSPGGSSDEQFF.

The chain has TRBV9 and TRBJ2-5; no firm D call. The germline CDR1 and CDR2 sequences are SGDLS and YYNGEE. The CDR3 loop spans 14 amino acids. Between the trimmed V and J ends, which lost 0 bases and 5 bases, there was a span of 11 bases. CDR3 residues: CASSVDQVPETQYF. The CDR3 DNA sequence: TGTGCCAGCAGCGTAGACCAGGTACCGGAGACCCAGTACTTC.

The V and J genes are TRBV28 and TRBJ2-5, with TRBD2 matching over 7 bases. The length of the CDR3 is 14 residues. Germline trimming cut 3 bases from V and 4 bases from J; bases unmatched to any gene: 5. From germline, CDR1 is MDHEN and CDR2 SYDVKM. CDR3 in DNA: TGTGCCAGCAGTTTGCAAGCGGGGCTAGAGACCCAGTACTTC. Its protein is CASSLQAGLETQYF.

The rearrangement uses TRBV7-8 and TRBJ2-5; possibly TRBD1 for D (6 bases). This CDR3 is built from 17 residues. Germline CDR1 is SGHVS and CDR2 is FQNEAQ. Trimming left V 5 bases short and J 1 base short, with 20 bases between. The CDR3 nucleotides are TGTGCCAGCAGCACCCAAGACAGGTTCCTCTTCCAAGAGACCCAGTACTTC. It translates to CASSTQDRFLFQETQYF.

The chain employs TRBV9 and TRBJ1-2; maybe TRBD1 (6 bases). This CDR3 spans 14 amino acids. The V gene lost 4 bases and the J gene lost 7 bases, with 17 bases spanning the gap. CDR1 and CDR2 (germline): SGDLS, YYNGEE. CDR3 region: CASSPVSGGFGYTF. The CDR3 coding sequence is TGTGCCAGCAGCCCCGTGTCCGGGGGCTTTGGCTACACCTTC.

V and J are TRBV5-1 and TRBJ1-2; D is ambiguous. Trimming removed 3 bases at V and 4 bases at J, with 16 bases between. Per the germline V gene, CDR1 is SGHRS and CDR2 is YFSETQ. CDR3 size: 15 residues. The CDR3 is CASSSDGTSAYGYTF. In DNA form, the CDR3 reads TGCGCCAGCAGCTCCGACGGCACCTCCGCCTATGGCTACACCTTC.

This clone was found once. The chain recombines TRBV2 with TRBJ2-1, with 14 bases aligning to TRBD2. Trimming removed 8 bases from V and 6 bases from J; junction bases left unmatched: 3. Germline CDR1 and CDR2: SNHLY and FYNNEI. This CDR3 spans 14 amino acids. The CDR3 is CASGGLAGANEQFF. Here the CDR3 DNA reads TGTGCCAGCGGGGGACTAGCGGGAGCCAATGAGCAGTTCTTC.

V gene TRBV6-1 combines with J gene TRBJ2-4; D may be TRBD2 (5 bases). Germline loops: CDR1 MNHNS, CDR2 SASEGT. This CDR3 contains 13 residues. V dropped 6 bases and J dropped 0 bases, with 6 bases sitting between them. Here the CDR3 DNA reads TGTGCCAGCAGGGACTTAGCCAAAAACATTCAGTACTTC. This translates into CASRDLAKNIQYF.

The rearrangement links TRBV9 to TRBJ2-3; 7 bases are a match to TRBD2. This CDR3 has 16 residues. Looked up from germline, CDR1 is SGDLS and CDR2 is YYNGEE. The trim removed 2 bases at V and 2 bases at J, leaving 8 bases unmatched. The CDR3 loop is CASSVLSSGYTDTQYF. Written as DNA, the CDR3 is TGTGCCAGCAGCGTCCTGTCTAGCGGATACACAGATACGCAGTATTTT.

The chain is built from TRBV29-1 and TRBJ1-3, with D unresolved. Germline-derived CDR1 and CDR2 are SQVTM and ANQGSEA. The CDR3 extends over 13 amino acids. With 4 bases removed from V and 3 bases from J, the gap between germline ends came to 10 bases. CDR3 loop: CSVARSGGNTIYF. CDR3 sequence (DNA): TGCAGCGTTGCCAGGAGTGGTGGAAACACCATATATTTT. The full variable domain, in which reference TRBV29-1 and TRBJ1-3 provide the parts outside the CDR3, is SAVISQKPSRDICQRGTSLTIQCQVDSQVTMMFWYRQQPGQSLTLIATANQGSEATYESGFVIDKFPISRPNLTFSTLTVSNMSPEDSSIYLCSVARSGGNTIYFGEGSWLTVV.

The V and J genes are TRBV4-1 and TRBJ2-3; D perhaps matches TRBD1 (6 bases). Trimming took off 6 bases at V and 3 bases at J, with 13 bases between the two ends. This CDR3 region has 14 residues. Germline V lookup: CDR1 MGHRA, CDR2 YSYEKL. In nucleotides, the CDR3 is TGCGCCAGCAGAGATACAGGGAGAACAGATACGCAGTATTTT. Amino acid sequence: CASRDTGRTDTQYF.

The V gene is TRBV6-6, the J gene TRBJ2-7; TRBD1 is a possible D gene (5 bases). This CDR3 spans 13 amino acids. V gave up 4 bases and J gave up 0 bases, with 7 bases separating them. CDR1 is MNHNY, CDR2 SVGAGI, per germline (reference sequence). The CDR3 here is CASSSTVSYEQYF. CDR3 bases: TGTGCCAGCAGTTCGACAGTCTCCTACGAGCAGTACTTC.

V is TRBV7-2 and J is TRBJ1-1; TRBD1 is a possible D gene (5 bases). V lost 4 bases and J lost 9, with 12 bases in between. The germline V gene has CDR1 SGHTA and CDR2 FQGNSA. This CDR3 contains 12 residues. Written as DNA, the CDR3 is TGTGCCAGCAGCTCTAGGGTGGACAAAGCTTTCTTT. Translated: CASSSRVDKAFF.

This chain joins TRBV5-1 and TRBJ2-5; D uncertain. Trimming took off 4 bases at V and 5 bases at J, with 12 bases between the two ends. This CDR3 spans 13 amino acids. CDR1 and CDR2 from the germline V gene are SGHRS and YFSETQ. The CDR3 DNA reads as TGCGCCAGCAGCCGTCACAGTGGGGAGACCCAGTACTTC. Its protein is CASSRHSGETQYF. The full variable domain, completed using reference TRBV5-1 and TRBJ2-5, is KAGVTQTPRYLIKTRGQQVTLSCSPISGHRSVSWYQQTPGQGLQFLFEYFSETQRNKGNFPGRFSGRQFSNSRSEMNVSTLELGDSALYLCASSRHSGETQYFGPGTRLLVL.

This chain links TRBV14 with TRBJ2-1, with no clear D. CDR3 size: 16 residues. Trimming removed 3 bases from V and 0 bases from J, with 12 bases in between. The germline CDR1 and CDR2 sequences are SGHDN and FVKESK. In DNA, the CDR3 is TGTGCCAGCAGCCACCCAGACCGAAACTCCTACAATGAGCAGTTCTTC. Protein sequence: CASSHPDRNSYNEQFF. Full variable domain (remainder filled in from reference TRBV14 and TRBJ2-1): EAGVTQFPSHSVIEKGQTVTLRCDPISGHDNLYWYRRVMGKEIKFLLHFVKESKQDESGMPNNRFLAERTGGTYSTLKVQPAELEDSGVYFCASSHPDRNSYNEQFFGPGTRLTVL.

This clone was detected only once. The chain uses TRBV4-1 and TRBJ2-3; 10 bases align to TRBD2. This CDR3 comprises 16 residues. Germline V gene data show CDR1 as MGHRA and CDR2 as YSYEKL. Losses at the gene ends were 4 bases for V and 6 bases for J; bases not matched to a gene: 10. CDR3 loop: CASSRRTSGQGDTQYF. CDR3 nucleotides: TGCGCCAGCAGCCGAAGGACTAGCGGTCAGGGGGATACGCAGTATTTT.

For the CDR3, the DNA is TGCAGCGCCTCTGAGGGTGGGTACGAGCAGTACTTC. Translation: CSASEGGYEQYF. The chain is built from TRBV29-1 and TRBJ2-7; D might be TRBD2 (5 bases). In germline, CDR1 is SQVTM, CDR2 ANQGSEA. The V and J ends lost 7 bases and 4 bases respectively, with 14 bases between them. This CDR3 is built from 12 residues.

This clone was recorded a few times. V and J are TRBV20-1 and TRBJ1-1; unclear D gene. In germline, CDR1 is DFQATT, CDR2 SNEGSKA (reference sequence). V was pared by 4 bases and J by 10 bases, with 10 bases between. This CDR3 comprises 10 residues. As DNA, the CDR3 is TGCAGTGCTACAGGATCAAGAGCTTTCTTT. This codes for CSATGSRAFF.

J is TRBJ2-2 and V is TRBV5-1; 9 nucleotides agree with TRBD1. The germline CDR1 and CDR2 sequences are SGHRS and YFSETQ. J was trimmed by 6 bases and V by 3 bases; bases with no gene match: 6. CDR3 length equals 15 residues. The CDR3 sequence is CASSSLTGGPGELFF. CDR3 nucleotides: TGCGCCAGCAGCTCTCTGACAGGGGGTCCCGGGGAGCTGTTTTTT.

The CDR3 here is CAISESFRGLSGNTIYF. DNA of the CDR3: TGTGCCATCAGTGAGTCTTTTAGGGGCCTCTCTGGAAACACCATATATTTT. The rearrangement uses TRBV10-3 and TRBJ1-3, with D maybe TRBD1 (5 bases). CDR1 ENHRY and CDR2 SYGVKD come from the germline V gene. Trimming left V 0 bases short and J 0 bases short, with 12 bases between. The CDR3 consists of 17 residues.

A remark on this clone: The identical CDR3 is also encoded by other nucleotide sequences in the sample. The genes are TRBV29-1 and TRBJ1-1; TRBD1 agrees at 7 bases. Germline V gene sequence: CDR1 SQVTM, CDR2 ANQGSEA. V dropped 6 bases and J dropped 1; count of bases not matched to a gene: 5. This CDR3 is 13 amino acids long. DNA for the CDR3: TGCAGCGTGGAGGGACAGCCGAACACTGAAGCTTTCTTT. It specifies CSVEGQPNTEAFF.